Detailed here is one T cell receptor beta chain. Its specificity is unknown. CDR3 length equals 16 residues. Per the germline V gene, CDR1 is SEHNR and CDR2 is FQNEAQ (reference sequence). The junction had 5 bases not matched to a gene; V was cut back by 3 bases and J by 0 bases. This sample stems from a study of shared clonotypes between healthy human individuals. Broader study findings: Four donors had 4% to 6.5% of their naive CD4 clonotypes in common.

The donors, healthy adults who were HIV-negative, had experienced no recent acute infections or vaccinations. Both subsets, CD45RA+ naive and CD45RA-negative memory, were split from the CD4+ cells. The run depth of the assay was deep. Sequencing was performed with immunoSEQ multiplex PCR; in TCRdb, only in-frame clones are kept and a portion is missing. This sample has around 2.5 million clones, with approximately 93% found just once. J is TRBJ1-1 and V is TRBV7-9; 9 nucleotides align to TRBD1. Material for sequencing was naive CD4+ T cells from PBMCs. Specified subset: CD45RA+ positively selected. The clonotype was recovered from a man aged 18 to 30 in good health. Some clones in this sample may be carry-over from other donors' samples. CDR3: CASSFSQGALNTEAFF. DNA of the CDR3: TGTGCCAGCAGCTTCTCACAGGGGGCCCTGAACACTGAAGCTTTCTTT.